This T cell receptor beta chain was identified during a study of T cells in women clearing cervical HPV infection. Study-level information: Controls were women whose single incident HPV16 infection cleared within 12 months without precancer or cancer. Whole-study findings and limits: T-cell numbers per sample were unknown and may explain richness differences.

Profiled with immunoSEQ multiplex PCR; TCRdb holds only in-frame clones, not every one. Seen in this sample are nearly 20,000 clones; the ten most common clones hold 3.2%. Remarks on this clone: Its antigen is unknown. The read is 3 residues too short to cover the CDR3 end, so that end is filled in from the germline J gene.

The ends lost 1 base at V and 3 bases at J; junction bases unmatched: 6. CDR3 length equals 15 residues. CDR1 is SGHRS, CDR2 YFSETQ, per germline. The chain has TRBV5-1 and TRBJ2-7; 8 bases agree with TRBD1. This TCR was recovered from a woman aged 18-70 years with a cervical HPV16 infection that either progressed to CIN3+ or cleared (not recorded which). Sequencing input: blood buffy coat. The CDR3 DNA, read in part, is TGCGCCAGCAGCTTGCCGACAGGGGTAAACTACGAG. The encoded protein is CASSLPTGVNYE. The CDR3 as a whole reads CASSLPTGVNYEQYF.